The rows below give T cell receptor beta chains drawn from one sample of a study of post-analysis software for immune sequencing data. TCRdb reprocessed the PCR reads with MiXCR, giving one entry per CDR3 protein. The sample yields roughly 800,000 distinct CDR3 sequences, roughly 50% seen once. The sample comprised blood. Receptors originate from a girl aged 10 to 17 with multiple sclerosis. Each CDR3 is given without its conserved first and last residue. The order of the fields is V gene, CDR3 protein.

v_gene: TRBV7-9
CDR3aa: ASSSGVGTTYEQY

v_gene: TRBV6-6
CDR3aa: ASTGQTYNEQF

v_gene: TRBV20-1
CDR3aa: SARGAGSGDSPLH

v_gene: TRBV10-3
CDR3aa: AISELGGGEKLF

v_gene: TRBV12-3/TRBV12-4
CDR3aa: VSSSPLAGPRNEQF

v_gene: TRBV13
CDR3aa: ATGQLATDTQY

v_gene: TRBV9
CDR3aa: ASSVGVEGVREQF

v_gene: TRBV4-1
CDR3aa: ASSQGPGLANNEQF

v_gene: TRBV4-1
CDR3aa: ASSQGDSSYEQY

v_gene: TRBV5-1
CDR3aa: ASSHGLAGFNEQY

v_gene: TRBV4-1
CDR3aa: ASSQDPSTGGYGYT

v_gene: TRBV5-6
CDR3aa: ASRKTDQETQY

v_gene: TRBV7-2
CDR3aa: ASSRGTSGRRLGNEQF

v_gene: TRBV7-9
CDR3aa: ASSLETLSSSPLH

v_gene: TRBV6-1
CDR3aa: ATGRGLAGGKGTDTQY

v_gene: TRBV3-1
CDR3aa: ASSQDKPVQETQY

v_gene: TRBV15
CDR3aa: ATSRAGGPRSYEQY

v_gene: TRBV7-2
CDR3aa: ASSLVAGEYEQY

v_gene: TRBV7-2
CDR3aa: ASSLRTKLYNEQF

v_gene: TRBV12-3/TRBV12-4
CDR3aa: ASSFAGRTGELF

v_gene: TRBV29-1
CDR3aa: SVGGITYEQY

v_gene: TRBV5-1
CDR3aa: ASSFSEKNTEAF

v_gene: TRBV12-3/TRBV12-4
CDR3aa: AGSLVGLAVPEETQY

v_gene: TRBV29-1
CDR3aa: SVGGEGNYEQY

v_gene: TRBV7-2
CDR3aa: ASSSGLAGSTGNEQF

v_gene: TRBV20-1
CDR3aa: SARDPGLGVNEQF

v_gene: TRBV5-5
CDR3aa: ASSGLGLTYEQY

v_gene: TRBV24-1
CDR3aa: ATSVGGFGETQY

v_gene: TRBV10-3
CDR3aa: AITEDRDTDTQY

v_gene: TRBV9
CDR3aa: ASSGLHNEQF

v_gene: TRBV5-1
CDR3aa: ASSTSGVYNEQF

v_gene: TRBV4-1
CDR3aa: ASSQDKGLAGRRDTQY

v_gene: TRBV4-2
CDR3aa: ASSQGASGRGVREQY

v_gene: TRBV29-1
CDR3aa: SVRGPSQETQY

v_gene: TRBV12-3/TRBV12-4
CDR3aa: ASSLVRADMQY

v_gene: TRBV6-5
CDR3aa: ASSYGRQGESPLH

v_gene: TRBV28
CDR3aa: ASSYRGEPKNIQY

v_gene: TRBV3-1
CDR3aa: ASSQEEWVPGANVLT

v_gene: TRBV15
CDR3aa: ATRLGGVETQY

v_gene: TRBV5-5
CDR3aa: ASSPPGLDYEQY

v_gene: TRBV12-3/TRBV12-4
CDR3aa: ASWGGLWGYT

v_gene: TRBV5-1
CDR3aa: ASSPVREDSYNEQF

v_gene: TRBV5-1
CDR3aa: ASSLVGLAGLNEQF

v_gene: TRBV15
CDR3aa: ATSSGRVDTQY

v_gene: TRBV12-3/TRBV12-4
CDR3aa: ATKIAGETEQY

v_gene: TRBV7-8
CDR3aa: ASSLESAIYSNQPQH

v_gene: TRBV12-3/TRBV12-4
CDR3aa: ASSFGGEETQY

v_gene: TRBV2
CDR3aa: ASSGQGAYEQY

v_gene: TRBV15
CDR3aa: ATSRGPSGANVLT